One and the same sample provided the 25 T cell receptor beta chains below, sequenced in a study of Ad26.COV2.S vaccination and SARS-CoV-2 variants. Specified treatment: about 20 received Ad26.COV2.S at low or high dose, single or two shots; about five received placebo; per-sample allocation not given. Material that was analyzed had been drawn on day 63 after the first vaccine or placebo injection. Produced via immunoSEQ multiplex PCR; TCRdb's table is partial and in-frame only. The data contain some 350,000 clones, roughly 90% of them singletons. Sequencing was performed on peripheral blood, taken in a trial of Ad26.COV2.S vaccine versus placebo. The receptors originated from a person aged 18-65 years who received the Ad26.COV2.S COVID-19 vaccine or a placebo.

The genes are TRBV24-1 and TRBJ2-1; 7 bases fit TRBD1. The CDR3 is made up of 14 amino acids. Trimming removed 3 bases from V and 9 bases from J; junction bases left unmatched: 7. Germline CDR1 and CDR2: KGHDR and SFDVKD. CDR3 region: CATSDGTEWGEQFF. In DNA, the CDR3 is TGTGCCACCAGTGATGGGACAGAGTGGGGTGAGCAGTTCTTC.

This clone was counted only a few times. The V call is TRBV7-9, the J call TRBJ1-1, with TRBD1 matching 8 bases. This CDR3 has 15 amino acids. Germline lookup yields CDR1 SEHNR and CDR2 FQNEAQ (reference sequence). J gave up 6 bases and V 5 bases, and 11 bases lay outside the gene matches. This CDR3 is CASSTRIDRGAEAFF. In DNA, the CDR3 is TGTGCCAGCAGCACACGTATCGACAGGGGTGCTGAAGCTTTCTTT.

The chain employs TRBV19 and TRBJ2-1, with D possibly TRBD1 on 5 matching bases. Per germline, CDR1 LNHDA and CDR2 SQIVND (reference sequence). The CDR3 spans 15 residues. The V end was cut by 4 bases, the J end by 5 bases, with 15 bases between. Here the CDR3 reads CASSRGSKFNNEQFF. The CDR3 DNA reads TGTGCCAGTAGTAGGGGCTCTAAGTTCAACAATGAGCAGTTCTTC.

CDR3 sequence reads: CASSSASTGYGYTF. CDR3 DNA: TGTGCCAGCAGCTCGGCTTCTACAGGCTATGGCTACACCTTC. This rearrangement joins TRBV7-2 to TRBJ1-2, with D perhaps matching TRBD1 (5 bases). Germline V gives CDR1 SGHTA, CDR2 FQGNSA. The CDR3 covers 14 residues. Trimming stripped 4 bases from V and 4 bases from J, with 13 bases between.

The rearrangement joins TRBV7-9 to TRBJ2-7; 8 bases match TRBD2. The CDR3 covers 14 residues. V lost 5 bases, J lost 4 bases, and 7 bases stayed unmatched. From germline, CDR1 is SEHNR and CDR2 FQNEAQ (reference sequence). The CDR3 nucleotides read TGTGCCAGCAGCCGAGCGGGGGTTACGTACGAGCAGTACTTC. Its protein is CASSRAGVTYEQYF.

A few counts support this clone. The rearrangement uses TRBV5-1 and TRBJ2-7; D is possibly TRBD1 or TRBD2 (5 bases each). There are 13 residues in the CDR3. Germline V gene lookup returns CDR1 SGHRS and CDR2 YFSETQ. V lost 4 bases and J 2 bases, leaving 10 bases between the germline ends. The CDR3 loop is CASSTGPAYEQYV. CDR3 in DNA: TGCGCCAGCAGCACGGGACCCGCCTACGAGCAGTACGTC.

The chain uses TRBV7-2 and TRBJ1-1, with D possibly matching TRBD1 (5 bases). Between the trimmed V and J ends, which lost 4 bases and 1 base, there was a span of 16 bases. CDR3 size: 16 residues. Germline assignment: CDR1 SGHTA and CDR2 FQGNSA. CDR3 amino acids: CASSSTPIGANTEAFF. The DNA for the CDR3 is TGTGCCAGCAGCTCTACACCAATAGGGGCGAACACTGAAGCTTTCTTT.

The chain recombines TRBV10-3 with TRBJ2-3; D ambiguous. The CDR3 has 14 residues. In germline, CDR1 is ENHRY, CDR2 SYGVKD. Trimming took 1 base from V and 3 from J, leaving 8 bases between them. CDR3 protein: CAISELGSTDTQYF. The CDR3 DNA sequence: TGTGCCATCAGTGAGTTGGGTTCTACAGATACGCAGTATTTT.

The CDR3 DNA sequence: TGTGCCAGCAGCTTAGGGAGCGGGACAAGCACTGAAGCTTTCTTT. Its translation is CASSLGSGTSTEAFF. This chain joins TRBV11-2 and TRBJ1-1; a weak D match, TRBD1 (6 bases). The CDR3 runs to 15 residues. Germline values: CDR1 SGHAT, CDR2 FQNNGV. The V end lost 1 base, the J end lost 4 bases, and 13 bases lay between the germline ends.

The chain employs TRBV19 and TRBJ1-1; no clear D. V was pared by 5 bases and J by 11 bases, with 15 bases between. Germline V lookup: CDR1 LNHDA, CDR2 SQIVND (reference sequence). The CDR3 extends over 12 amino acids. The CDR3 bases are TGTGCCAGTAGTGTACCTATGGGCTCGGCTTTCTTT. Its translation is CASSVPMGSAFF.

J is TRBJ2-7 and V is TRBV6-5, with D perhaps matching TRBD2 (6 bases). Deletions cut 5 bases from V and 6 bases from J, with 14 bases between. Germline V lookup: CDR1 MNHEY, CDR2 SVGAGI. The CDR3 has 13 amino acids. CDR3 sequence reads: CASSPQLGGEQYV. Here the CDR3 DNA reads TGTGCCAGCAGTCCTCAACTGGGAGGCGAGCAGTACGTC.

The rearrangement links TRBV7-2 to TRBJ2-3; perhaps TRBD2 as D (5 bases). Germline V lookup: CDR1 SGHTA, CDR2 FQGNSA. Trimming stripped 6 bases from V and 1 base from J, with 11 bases between. The CDR3 contains 14 residues. This CDR3 reads CASRERLGTDTQYF. The CDR3 coding sequence is TGTGCCAGCAGGGAGCGGCTAGGCACAGATACGCAGTATTTT. The full variable domain, with the rest looked up from reference TRBV7-2 and TRBJ2-3, is GAGVSQSPSNKVTEKGKDVELRCDPISGHTALYWYRQSLGQGLEFLIYFQGNSAPDKSGLPSDRFSAERTGGSVSTLTIQRTQQEDSAVYLCASRERLGTDTQYFGPGTRLTVL.

The chain carries TRBV15 and TRBJ1-2, with D maybe TRBD1 (5 bases). CDR3 size: 14 residues. Germline assignment: CDR1 LNHNV and CDR2 YYDKDF (reference sequence). V was shortened by 4 bases and J by 7 bases, with 16 bases between the two germline ends. CDR3 coding DNA: TGTGCCACCAGCATTCGTTCGACTGGGGGTGGCTACACCTTC. This translates into CATSIRSTGGGYTF.

Written as DNA, the CDR3 is TGCAGCGTTGGAGGGACTAGCCTTTATGAGCAGTTCTTC. Its translation: CSVGGTSLYEQFF. V is TRBV29-1 and J is TRBJ2-1; 9 bases are shared with TRBD2. The V gene's germline CDR1 is SQVTM and CDR2 ANQGSEA. The CDR3 has 13 amino acids. Germline trimming cut 4 bases from V and 8 bases from J; bases unmatched to any gene: 6.

The table lists this clone with a few counts. CDR3 loop: CASSPSVGTQYF. CDR3 DNA: TGTGCCAGCAGTCCAAGTGTAGGGACCCAGTACTTC. The rearrangement uses TRBV6-5 and TRBJ2-5; D not certain. The CDR3 loop spans 12 amino acids. CDR1 and CDR2 (germline): MNHEY, SVGAGI. Deletions cut 5 bases from V and 7 bases from J, with 11 bases between.

This chain connects TRBV5-4 to TRBJ2-3; no clear D gene. The CDR3 covers 15 residues. Germline V CDR1 and CDR2: SGHNT, YYREEE (reference sequence). Trimming removed 0 bases at V and 3 bases at J, with 11 bases between. In DNA, the CDR3 is TGTGCCAGCAGCTTGGACCCTAAATCTACAGATACGCAGTATTTT. Translation gives CASSLDPKSTDTQYF.

The rearrangement joins TRBV29-1 to TRBJ1-1, with TRBD1 identical over 7 bases. From germline, CDR1 is SQVTM and CDR2 ANQGSEA. The CDR3 is made up of 14 amino acids. With V trimmed by 3 bases and J by 4 bases, 8 bases remained unmatched. CDR3: CSVDYAGGFTEAFF. The CDR3 DNA sequence: TGCAGCGTTGATTACGCAGGGGGTTTCACTGAAGCTTTCTTT.

This clone occurred a few times. The genes are TRBV19 and TRBJ1-5; 9 nucleotides agree with TRBD1. The trim removed 5 bases at V and 5 bases at J, leaving 1 base unmatched. The CDR3 runs to 13 residues. In germline, CDR1 is LNHDA, CDR2 SQIVND (reference sequence). The CDR3 here is CASSGDRDQPQHF. The CDR3 coding sequence is TGTGCCAGTAGTGGGGACAGGGATCAGCCCCAGCATTTT.

The V and J genes are TRBV27 and TRBJ2-1, with unresolved D. Trimming left V 5 bases short and J 8 bases short, with 13 bases between. Germline values: CDR1 MNHEY, CDR2 SMNVEV (reference sequence). The CDR3 has 13 amino acids. The CDR3 region is CASSTPPPHEQFF. In DNA, the CDR3 is TGTGCCAGCAGTACCCCGCCCCCCCATGAGCAGTTCTTC.

The chain carries TRBV7-2 and TRBJ1-1; TRBD1 might be the D (6 bases). The CDR3 runs to 15 residues. Germline values: CDR1 SGHTA, CDR2 FQGNSA. Trimming took 0 bases from V and 2 from J, leaving 10 bases between them. The CDR3 sequence is CASSLARTVNTEAFF. In DNA, the CDR3 is TGTGCCAGCAGCTTAGCGAGGACAGTCAACACTGAAGCTTTCTTT. Based on the CDR3 plus reference TRBV7-2 and TRBJ1-1, the full variable domain is GAGVSQSPSNKVTEKGKDVELRCDPISGHTALYWYRQSLGQGLEFLIYFQGNSAPDKSGLPSDRFSAERTGGSVSTLTIQRTQQEDSAVYLCASSLARTVNTEAFFGQGTRLTVV.

V and J are TRBV14 and TRBJ2-5, with a possible D match to TRBD2 (6 bases). V lost 8 bases and J lost 5, with 15 bases in between. The CDR3 has 13 amino acids. Germline V gene sequence: CDR1 SGHDN, CDR2 FVKESK. The CDR3, as DNA: TGTGCCAGCGCAGCGGGCTTGGGTGAGACCCAGTACTTC. Its protein product is CASAAGLGETQYF.

The chain links TRBV7-9 to TRBJ1-1; D unclear. V dropped 2 bases and J dropped 4 bases, with 14 bases sitting between them. The CDR3 has 15 amino acids. Germline CDR1 SEHNR, CDR2 FQNEAQ (reference sequence). The CDR3 here is CASSLPLGFSTEAFF. CDR3 nucleotide sequence: TGTGCCAGCAGCTTACCCTTGGGGTTTTCCACTGAAGCTTTCTTT.

This clone came up once. The CDR3 protein is CASSQDRTGYYTEAFF. The CDR3 nucleotides read TGTGCCAGCAGCCAAGATCGGACAGGGTACTATACTGAAGCTTTCTTT. The chain has TRBV4-2 and TRBJ1-1, with TRBD1 identical over 8 bases. Losses at the gene ends were 0 bases for V and 5 bases for J; bases not matched to a gene: 8. Germline-derived CDR1 and CDR2 are LGHNA and YNFKEQ. This CDR3 has 16 amino acids.

This sequence joins TRBV19 and TRBJ1-6; the D is unclear. This CDR3 region has 17 residues. Germline V gene lookup returns CDR1 LNHDA and CDR2 SQIVND (reference sequence). V was pared by 5 bases and J by 7 bases, with 21 bases between. The CDR3 bases are TGTGCCAGTAGTTTCCTGCCAGGACTTGCCACAAATTCACCCCTCCACTTT. This gives the protein CASSFLPGLATNSPLHF.

This clone was seen repeatedly, ten times or more. CDR3 DNA sequence: TGTGCCATACAACGGCCGAACACTGAAGCTTTCTTT. It is translated as CAIQRPNTEAFF. J is TRBJ1-1 and V is TRBV12-3 or TRBV12-4; D is unresolved. The V end lost 10 bases, the J end lost 1 base, and 10 bases lay between the germline ends. There are 12 residues in the CDR3.